This T cell receptor (beta chain) was documented in a study of CD8+ T cells in alopecia areata. The trim removed 1 base at V and 4 bases at J, leaving 7 bases unmatched. Germline V CDR1 and CDR2: MNHEY, SVGAGI. The CDR3 extends over 16 amino acids. cDNA serving as the sequencing template came from extracted, reverse transcribed RNA. The repertoire was sequenced with immunoSEQ multiplex PCR; TCRdb's copy has only in-frame clones and lacks some. In the table there are 100,000 to 150,000 clones, roughly 57% of which are singletons. General study results and limits: Many expanded lesional clones persisted in scalp and blood during tofacitinib. Clonality was higher in lesional than normal scalp, especially in alopecia totalis/universalis. Tofacitinib significantly decreased scalp clonality and expanded CD8+ clones among top 100.

Treatment of the sample: oral pan-JAK inhibitor, 5-10 mg twice daily. Patients with alopecia areata provided lesional scalp punch biopsies as well as peripheral blood. To note about this clone: Its specificity is unknown.

The sequence derives from a human donor with alopecia areata. The genes are TRBV6-5 and TRBJ2-1; TRBD2 matches 7 bases. The material was CD4+ T cells sorted from blood, obtained at week 4, from a patient treated with tofacitinib. As DNA, the CDR3 is TGTGCCAGCAGTTACTTCGGGGGAGGGGCATACAATGAGCAGTTCTTC. This encodes CASSYFGGGAYNEQFF.